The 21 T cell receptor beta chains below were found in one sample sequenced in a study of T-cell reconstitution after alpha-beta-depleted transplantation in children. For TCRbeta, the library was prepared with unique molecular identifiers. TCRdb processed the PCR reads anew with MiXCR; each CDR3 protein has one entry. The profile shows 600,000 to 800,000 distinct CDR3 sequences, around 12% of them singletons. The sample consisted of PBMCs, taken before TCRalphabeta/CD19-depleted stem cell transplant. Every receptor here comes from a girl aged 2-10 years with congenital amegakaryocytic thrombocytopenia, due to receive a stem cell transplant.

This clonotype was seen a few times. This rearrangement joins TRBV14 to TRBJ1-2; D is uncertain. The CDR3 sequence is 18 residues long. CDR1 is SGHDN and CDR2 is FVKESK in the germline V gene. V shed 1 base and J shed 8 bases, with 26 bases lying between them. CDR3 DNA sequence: TGTGCCAGCAGCCAAGTTGACCATCTTGTCGTCCACGATTGGGGCTACACCTTC. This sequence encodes CASSQVDHLVVHDWGYTF. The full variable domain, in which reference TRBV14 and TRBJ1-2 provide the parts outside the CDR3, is EAGVTQFPSHSVIEKGQTVTLRCDPISGHDNLYWYRRVMGKEIKFLLHFVKESKQDESGMPNNRFLAERTGGTYSTLKVQPAELEDSGVYFCASSQVDHLVVHDWGYTFGSGTRLTVV.

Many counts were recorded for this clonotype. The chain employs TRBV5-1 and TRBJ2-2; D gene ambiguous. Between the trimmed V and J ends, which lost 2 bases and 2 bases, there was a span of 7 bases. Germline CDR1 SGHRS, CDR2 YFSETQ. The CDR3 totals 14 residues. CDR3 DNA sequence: TGCGCCAGCAGCTTTGCGGCAAACACCGGGGAGCTGTTTTTT. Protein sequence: CASSFAANTGELFF.

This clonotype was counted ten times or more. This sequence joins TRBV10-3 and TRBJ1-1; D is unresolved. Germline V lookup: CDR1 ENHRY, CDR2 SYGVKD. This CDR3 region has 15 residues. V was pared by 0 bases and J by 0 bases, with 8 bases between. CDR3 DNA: TGTGCCATCAGTGAGTCGACCGAGATGAACACTGAAGCTTTCTTT. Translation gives CAISESTEMNTEAFF.

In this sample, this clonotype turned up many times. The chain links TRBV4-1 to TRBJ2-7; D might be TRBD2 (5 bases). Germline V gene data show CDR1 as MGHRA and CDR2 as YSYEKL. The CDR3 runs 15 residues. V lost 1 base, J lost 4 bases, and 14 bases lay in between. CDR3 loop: CASSQGIGDNYEQYF. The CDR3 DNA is TGCGCCAGCAGCCAAGGAATCGGGGATAATTACGAGCAGTACTTC.

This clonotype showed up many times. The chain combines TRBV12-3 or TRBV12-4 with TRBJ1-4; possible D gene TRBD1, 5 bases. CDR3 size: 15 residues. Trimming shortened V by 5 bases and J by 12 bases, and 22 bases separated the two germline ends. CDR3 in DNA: TGTGCCAGCAGTACCGCGACCCCAGGGTACAGCGAACTGTTTTTT. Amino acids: CASSTATPGYSELFF.

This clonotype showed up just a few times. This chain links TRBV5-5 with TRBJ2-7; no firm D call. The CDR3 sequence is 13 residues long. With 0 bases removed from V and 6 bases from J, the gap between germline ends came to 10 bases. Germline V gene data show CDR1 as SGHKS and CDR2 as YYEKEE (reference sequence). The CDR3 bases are TGTGCCAGCAGCTTGGGGCGCGGCTGCGAGCAGTACTTC. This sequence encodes CASSLGRGCEQYF. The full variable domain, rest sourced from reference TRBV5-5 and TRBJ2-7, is DAGVTQSPTHLIKTRGQQVTLRCSPISGHKSVSWYQQVLGQGPQFIFQYYEKEERGRGNFPDRFSARQFPNYSSELNVNALLLGDSALYLCASSLGRGCEQYFGPGTRLTVT.

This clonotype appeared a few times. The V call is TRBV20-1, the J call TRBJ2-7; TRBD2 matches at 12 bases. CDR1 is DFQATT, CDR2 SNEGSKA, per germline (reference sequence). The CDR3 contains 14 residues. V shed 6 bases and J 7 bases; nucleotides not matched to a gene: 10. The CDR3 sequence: CSARGLAGSIEQYF. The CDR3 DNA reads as TGCAGTGCCCGGGGACTAGCGGGTTCTATAGAGCAGTACTTC.

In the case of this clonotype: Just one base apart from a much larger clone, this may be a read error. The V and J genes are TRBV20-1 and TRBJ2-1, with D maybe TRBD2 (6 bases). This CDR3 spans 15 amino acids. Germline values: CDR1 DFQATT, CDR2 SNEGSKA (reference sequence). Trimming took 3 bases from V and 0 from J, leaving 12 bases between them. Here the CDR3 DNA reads TGCAGTGCTAGTCCCCCCGGGAGCTCCTACAATGAGCAGTTCTTC. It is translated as CSASPPGSSYNEQFF.

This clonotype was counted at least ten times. The CDR3 here is CASSQGPARQPQHF. The CDR3 nucleotides are TGCGCCAGCAGCCAAGGTCCAGCCCGTCAGCCCCAGCATTTT. V is TRBV4-1 and J is TRBJ1-5; D not certain. The germline CDR1 and CDR2 sequences are MGHRA and YSYEKL. CDR3 length: 14 residues. Trimming took 1 base from V and 6 from J, leaving 10 bases between them.

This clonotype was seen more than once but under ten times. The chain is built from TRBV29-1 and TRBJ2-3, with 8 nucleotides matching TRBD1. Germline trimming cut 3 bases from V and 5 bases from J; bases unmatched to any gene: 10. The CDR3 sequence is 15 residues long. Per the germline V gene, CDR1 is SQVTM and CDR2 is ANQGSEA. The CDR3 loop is CSVESQGAGGDTQYF. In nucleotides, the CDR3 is TGCAGCGTTGAGAGCCAGGGGGCAGGGGGAGATACGCAGTATTTT.

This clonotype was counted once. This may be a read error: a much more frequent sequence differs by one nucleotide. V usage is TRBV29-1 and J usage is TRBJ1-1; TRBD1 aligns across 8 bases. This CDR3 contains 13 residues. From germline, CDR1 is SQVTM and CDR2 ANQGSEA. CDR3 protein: CSGRRDRNTEAIF. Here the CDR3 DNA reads TGCAGCGGCCGTCGGGACAGGAACACTGAAGCTATCTTT.

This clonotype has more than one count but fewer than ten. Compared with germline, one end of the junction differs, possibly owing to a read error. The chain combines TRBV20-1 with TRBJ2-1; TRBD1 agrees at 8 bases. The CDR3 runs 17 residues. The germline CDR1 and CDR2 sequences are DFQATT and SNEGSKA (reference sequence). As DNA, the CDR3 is TGCTGTGCTAGAGAATCAGGGGGCCGGAGGCGATACAATGAGCAGTTCTTC. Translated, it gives CCARESGGRRRYNEQFF.

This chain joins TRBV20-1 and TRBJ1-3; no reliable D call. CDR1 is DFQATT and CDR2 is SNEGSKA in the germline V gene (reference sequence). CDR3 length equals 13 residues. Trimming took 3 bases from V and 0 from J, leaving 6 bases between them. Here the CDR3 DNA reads TGCAGTGCTAGTCTCGCCTCTGGAAACACCATATATTTT. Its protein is CSASLASGNTIYF.

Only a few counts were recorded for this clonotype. The CDR3 nucleotides read TGCGCCAGCAGTACCGACGCAGGCCCCTACGAGCAGTACTTC. Translated: CASSTDAGPYEQYF. The V call is TRBV10-2, the J call TRBJ2-7, with unresolved D. V was pared by 5 bases and J by 2 bases, with 13 bases between. The CDR3 consists of 14 residues. Germline V gives CDR1 WSHSY, CDR2 SAAADI.

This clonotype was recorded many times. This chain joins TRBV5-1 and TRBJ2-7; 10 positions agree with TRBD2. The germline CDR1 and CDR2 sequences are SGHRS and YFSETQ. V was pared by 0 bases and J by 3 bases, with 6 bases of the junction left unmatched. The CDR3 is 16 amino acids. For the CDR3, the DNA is TGCGCCAGCAGCTTGGGGAGCGGGAGGGGCCTCTACGAGCAGTACTTC. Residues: CASSLGSGRGLYEQYF.

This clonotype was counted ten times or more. The CDR3 sequence: CSASNGLRGTGELFF. The CDR3 DNA reads as TGCAGTGCTAGTAACGGCCTAAGGGGCACCGGGGAGCTGTTTTTT. The rearrangement uses TRBV20-1 and TRBJ2-2; weak D call: TRBD1 (5 bases). This CDR3 region has 15 residues. The germline V and J ends were trimmed by 3 bases and 4 bases, with 15 bases remaining between them. CDR1 is DFQATT, CDR2 SNEGSKA, per germline (reference sequence).

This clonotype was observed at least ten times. CDR3 DNA sequence: TGCAGTGCGGAGAGACAGGGGTCGGAGACCCAGTACTTC. It encodes CSAERQGSETQYF. The chain couples TRBV20-1 to TRBJ2-5, with 8 nucleotides matching TRBD1. The CDR3 is made up of 13 amino acids. The V segment lost 6 bases and the J segment 5 bases; nucleotides outside the gene matches: 8. Germline values: CDR1 DFQATT, CDR2 SNEGSKA (reference sequence).

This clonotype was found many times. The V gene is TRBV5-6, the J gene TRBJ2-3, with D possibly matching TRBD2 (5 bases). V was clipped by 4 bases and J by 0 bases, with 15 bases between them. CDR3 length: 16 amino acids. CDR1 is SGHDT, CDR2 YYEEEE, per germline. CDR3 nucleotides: TGTGCCAGCAGCCGGAGGACGTTTACTAGCACAGATACGCAGTATTTT. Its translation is CASSRRTFTSTDTQYF.

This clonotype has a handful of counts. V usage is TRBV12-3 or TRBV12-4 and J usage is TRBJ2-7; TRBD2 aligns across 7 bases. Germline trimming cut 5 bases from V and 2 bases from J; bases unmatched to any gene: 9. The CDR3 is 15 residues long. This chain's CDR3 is CASSQKAGLTYEQYF. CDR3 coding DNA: TGTGCCAGCAGTCAAAAAGCGGGACTAACCTACGAGCAGTACTTC.

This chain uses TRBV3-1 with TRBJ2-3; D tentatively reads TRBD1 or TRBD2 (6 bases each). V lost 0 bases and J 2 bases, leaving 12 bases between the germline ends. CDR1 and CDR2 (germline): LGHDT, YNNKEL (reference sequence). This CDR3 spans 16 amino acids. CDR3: CASSQDGGPNTDTQYF. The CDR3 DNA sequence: TGTGCCAGCAGCCAAGACGGGGGCCCTAACACAGATACGCAGTATTTT.

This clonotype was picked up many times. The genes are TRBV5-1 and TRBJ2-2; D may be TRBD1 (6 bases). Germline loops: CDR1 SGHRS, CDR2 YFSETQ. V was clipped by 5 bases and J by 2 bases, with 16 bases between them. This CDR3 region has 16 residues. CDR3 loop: CASRPTGTINTGELFF. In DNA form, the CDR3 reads TGCGCCAGCAGGCCAACCGGGACAATTAACACCGGGGAGCTGTTTTTT.